Each of the 26 T cell receptor beta chains below was sequenced from the same sample in a study of T cell responses to AZD1222 COVID-19 vaccine (dated by TCRdb to about 2021). Library construction relied on the immunoSEQ multiplex PCR assay. The immuneACCESS repertoire file appears here via TCRdb, limited to in-frame rearrangements. These files lack a portion of the clones; in checked studies, under half of the deficit traces to unresolved V genes, and the cause of the others is not known. For this sample the table gives some 110,000 clones, of which 90% were detected only once. The ten largest clones add up to 6.5% to 10% of the sample. Per the publication, the time point label means: about 28 days (+/-7) after the second vaccine dose. The source material was peripheral blood, sampled 28 days after the second AZD1222 dose. Every receptor here comes from an adult who received the AZD1222 COVID-19 vaccine.

The chain uses TRBV2 and TRBJ2-7, with TRBD1 matching 7 bases. The germline V gene has CDR1 SNHLY and CDR2 FYNNEI. This CDR3 has 15 residues. J was trimmed by 2 bases and V by 2 bases; bases with no gene match: 6. CDR3 region: CASSEWGQNPYEQYF. In DNA form, the CDR3 reads TGTGCCAGCAGTGAATGGGGACAGAACCCCTACGAGCAGTACTTC.

This rearrangement joins TRBV5-1 to TRBJ1-6; D might be TRBD1 (6 bases). In germline, CDR1 is SGHRS, CDR2 YFSETQ. This CDR3 spans 17 amino acids. V lost 6 bases and J 8 bases, leaving 24 bases between the germline ends. The CDR3 DNA follows: TGCGCCAGCATCTCCGACGGTTGGGGGGGGCGGTATTCACCCCTCCACTTT. Translated: CASISDGWGGRYSPLHF.

This chain connects TRBV12-5 to TRBJ1-1; D is unclear. V was cut by 2 bases and J by 3 bases, with 19 bases left in between. The germline V gene encodes CDR1 LGHNT and CDR2 FRNRAP. This CDR3 region has 17 residues. This chain's CDR3 is CASGLTRPPLRDTEAFF. In DNA form, the CDR3 reads TGTGCTAGTGGTTTGACCCGCCCACCTCTTCGGGACACTGAAGCTTTCTTT.

The CDR3 loop is CASSPDSRPETQYF. CDR3 nucleotide sequence: TGTGCCAGCTCACCGGACTCCCGTCCAGAGACCCAGTACTTC. This chain uses TRBV18 with TRBJ2-5; a weak D match, TRBD2 (5 bases). Germline V gene sequence: CDR1 KGHSH, CDR2 LQKENI. V gave up 3 bases and J gave up 4 bases, with 12 bases separating them. The CDR3 sequence is 14 residues long.

This chain links TRBV7-9 with TRBJ1-6, with 10 positions matching TRBD1. Germline V gives CDR1 SEHNR, CDR2 FQNEAQ (reference sequence). Unmatched junction bases numbered 4, after V lost 4 bases and J lost 7 bases. This CDR3 has 15 residues. CDR3 coding DNA: TGTGCCAGCAGCTCTGACAGGGGGCAAAATTCACCCCTCCACTTT. This translates into CASSSDRGQNSPLHF. Together with reference TRBV7-9 and TRBJ1-6, the CDR3 gives the full variable domain: DTGVSQNPRHKITKRGQNVTFRCDPISEHNRLYWYRQTLGQGPEFLTYFQNEAQLEKSRLLSDRFSAERPKGSFSTLEIQRTEQGDSAMYLCASSSDRGQNSPLHFGNGTRLTVT.

CDR3 nucleotide sequence: TGCGCCAGCAGCGCCGGGACAGTCCGGGAGACCCAGTACTTC. This encodes CASSAGTVRETQYF. V is TRBV5-1 and J is TRBJ2-5, with 7 nucleotides matching TRBD1. V gave up 4 bases and J gave up 5 bases; unmatched junction bases: 8. The CDR3 covers 14 residues. Germline values: CDR1 SGHRS, CDR2 YFSETQ.

This chain connects TRBV6-5 to TRBJ2-7; 9 nucleotides match TRBD2. The V gene end was trimmed by 7 bases and the J gene end by 4 bases; junction bases not matched to a gene: 5. The V gene's germline CDR1 is MNHEY and CDR2 SVGAGI. The CDR3 length is 13 residues. This CDR3 reads CASTPSGGYEQYF. The CDR3 nucleotides read TGTGCCAGCACGCCAAGCGGGGGGTACGAGCAGTACTTC.

The V call is TRBV10-3, the J call TRBJ2-3; no reliable D call. CDR1 ENHRY and CDR2 SYGVKD come from the germline V gene. CDR3 length: 14 residues. V lost 8 bases, J lost 5 bases, and 17 bases lay in between. CDR3 sequence (DNA): TGTGCCATCGGTTGGTTGCAGGCACAAGATACGCAGTATTTT. This translates into CAIGWLQAQDTQYF.

The gene calls are TRBV7-9 and TRBJ2-7; D not resolved. V lost 8 bases and J 0 bases, leaving 11 bases between the germline ends. The germline V gene has CDR1 SEHNR and CDR2 FQNEAQ (reference sequence). This CDR3 has 13 residues. The CDR3 DNA sequence: TGTGCCAGCCGTCTAGACTTCTCCTACGAGCAGTACTTC. Translation: CASRLDFSYEQYF.

V and J are TRBV5-4 and TRBJ1-1, with TRBD1 matching 7 bases. J was trimmed by 5 bases and V by 0 bases; bases with no gene match: 7. The germline gives CDR1 SGHNT, CDR2 YYREEE (reference sequence). The CDR3 covers 15 residues. CDR3 sequence reads: CASSLGTGGWTEAFF. The DNA of the CDR3 is TGTGCCAGCAGCTTGGGGACAGGAGGATGGACTGAAGCTTTCTTT.

The chain has TRBV6-5 and TRBJ2-2; D remains ambiguous. From germline, CDR1 is MNHEY and CDR2 SVGAGI. The V and J ends lost 6 bases and 5 bases respectively, with 13 bases between them. The CDR3 has 14 residues. CDR3 amino acids: CASSPLSGTGELFF. The CDR3, as DNA: TGTGCCAGCAGCCCCCTTAGTGGGACCGGGGAGCTGTTTTTT.

CDR3 in amino acids: CASSPRTVDYGYTF. The CDR3 DNA reads as TGTGCCAGCAGCCCCCGCACGGTTGACTATGGCTACACCTTC. The rearrangement links TRBV3-1 (or the pseudogene TRBV3-2) to TRBJ1-2; no firm D call. The CDR3 has 14 amino acids. Germline V CDR1 and CDR2: LGHDT, YNNKEL (reference sequence). Trimming took off 4 bases at V and 3 bases at J, with 12 bases between the two ends.

The V gene is TRBV7-2, the J gene TRBJ2-7, with 9 bases that match TRBD2. J was trimmed by 3 bases and V by 1 base; bases with no gene match: 4. The CDR3 length is 15 residues. Germline V gene sequence: CDR1 SGHTA, CDR2 FQGNSA. This chain's CDR3 is CASSLGGSGGYEQYF. The CDR3 nucleotides are TGTGCCAGCAGCTTAGGCGGTAGCGGGGGCTACGAGCAGTACTTC.

The V call is TRBV11-2, the J call TRBJ2-1; no reliable D call. V lost 2 bases, J lost 8 bases, and 7 bases lay in between. Germline CDR1 is SGHAT and CDR2 is FQNNGV. This CDR3 region has 12 residues. The CDR3 bases are TGTGCCAGCAGCTTACAAGGGCATGAGCAGTTCTTC. This sequence encodes CASSLQGHEQFF.

Only one count was recorded for this clone. The gene calls are TRBV5-1 and TRBJ2-1, with a tentative D call TRBD2 (6 bases). This CDR3 spans 14 amino acids. Germline V gene data show CDR1 as SGHRS and CDR2 as YFSETQ. V was pared by 4 bases and J by 6 bases, with 14 bases between. The CDR3 sequence: CASSPGYGGNEQFF. The CDR3 DNA sequence: TGCGCCAGCAGCCCAGGCTACGGGGGCAATGAGCAGTTCTTC.

The V and J genes are TRBV3-1 (or the pseudogene TRBV3-2) and TRBJ2-7, with a weak D call TRBD2 (6 bases). V lost 4 bases and J 0 bases, leaving 10 bases between the germline ends. From germline, CDR1 is LGHDT and CDR2 YNNKEL (reference sequence). CDR3 length: 14 amino acids. The CDR3 bases are TGTGCCAGCAGCCTCGGGGGTAGCTCCTACGAGCAGTACTTC. Its translation: CASSLGGSSYEQYF.

This chain links TRBV15 with TRBJ1-1; D not certain. V lost 3 bases and J lost 4, with 6 bases in between. This CDR3 has 12 amino acids. Germline V lookup: CDR1 LNHNV, CDR2 YYDKDF (reference sequence). This CDR3 is CATSRQGTEAFF. CDR3 sequence (DNA): TGTGCCACCAGCAGGCAAGGCACTGAAGCTTTCTTT.

In its sample, this clone was seen a few times. The chain employs TRBV6-2 or TRBV6-3 and TRBJ2-1; 10 bases match TRBD1. Germline assignment: CDR1 MNHEY and CDR2 SVGEGT. The CDR3 is made up of 15 amino acids. J lost 4 bases, V lost 5 bases, and 5 bases had no gene match. The CDR3 loop reads CASSGGQGEYNEQFF. The CDR3 DNA is TGTGCCAGCAGTGGAGGACAGGGGGAATACAATGAGCAGTTCTTC.

The chain has TRBV6-5 and TRBJ2-7, with D possibly TRBD1 on 6 matching bases. The V end lost 5 bases, the J end lost 7 bases, and 15 bases lay between the germline ends. This CDR3 comprises 13 residues. The germline V gene has CDR1 MNHEY and CDR2 SVGAGI. This CDR3 reads CASSRQQGAEQYF. The CDR3 region has the DNA TGTGCCAGCAGTAGGCAACAGGGAGCAGAGCAGTACTTC.

The chain carries TRBV4-1 and TRBJ1-2; TRBD1 might be the D (6 bases). The ends were cut back, 0 bases at V and 7 bases at J, with 15 bases in the middle. This CDR3 is built from 15 residues. Germline CDR1 reads MGHRA; CDR2 reads YSYEKL. DNA of the CDR3: TGCGCCAGCAGCCAAGATCGGGGGCAGATAGGTGGCTACACCTTC. Residues: CASSQDRGQIGGYTF.

The chain links TRBV6-5 to TRBJ2-7, with a tentative D call TRBD2 (6 bases). The germline V gene encodes CDR1 MNHEY and CDR2 SVGAGI. This CDR3 is built from 13 residues. V was shortened by 8 bases and J by 5 bases, with 16 bases between the two germline ends. CDR3 sequence reads: CASGTPTANEQYF. CDR3 sequence (DNA): TGTGCCAGCGGGACTCCGACAGCTAACGAGCAGTACTTC.

The V gene is TRBV19, the J gene TRBJ1-6, with no clear D. Trimming removed 7 bases from V and 0 bases from J, with 22 bases in between. The length of the CDR3 is 19 residues. Germline CDR1 and CDR2: LNHDA and SQIVND (reference sequence). The CDR3 reads CASTQQIGVRSSYNSPLHF. CDR3 coding DNA: TGTGCCAGTACCCAACAAATCGGGGTCCGCTCCTCCTATAATTCACCCCTCCACTTT.

This clone was counted only a few times. V usage is TRBV7-2 and J usage is TRBJ1-5; tentatively, D is TRBD1 (5 bases). In germline, CDR1 is SGHTA, CDR2 FQGNSA. This CDR3 contains 18 residues. Trimming left V 5 bases short and J 0 bases short, with 20 bases between. The CDR3 sequence is CASSKYPTRGDSNQPQHF. DNA of the CDR3: TGTGCCAGCAGCAAATATCCGACCCGAGGGGATAGCAATCAGCCCCAGCATTTT. Full variable domain (rest looked up from reference TRBV7-2 and TRBJ1-5): GAGVSQSPSNKVTEKGKDVELRCDPISGHTALYWYRQSLGQGLEFLIYFQGNSAPDKSGLPSDRFSAERTGGSVSTLTIQRTQQEDSAVYLCASSKYPTRGDSNQPQHFGDGTRLSIL.

The chain couples TRBV19 to TRBJ1-4, with a possible D match to TRBD1 (5 bases). Germline assignment: CDR1 LNHDA and CDR2 SQIVND (reference sequence). The V end lost 10 bases, the J end lost 3 bases, and 12 bases lay between the germline ends. The CDR3 has 13 amino acids. Written as DNA, the CDR3 is TGTGCCACTTCGTCAGGGCCTAATGAAAAACTGTTTTTT. Residues: CATSSGPNEKLFF. Using reference TRBV19 and TRBJ1-4 for the parts outside the CDR3, the full variable domain is DGGITQSPKYLFRKEGQNVTLSCEQNLNHDAMYWYRQDPGQGLRLIYYSQIVNDFQKGDIAEGYSVSREKKESFPLTVTSAQKNPTAFYLCATSSGPNEKLFFGSGTQLSVL.

DNA for the CDR3: TGTGCCAGCAGCTCAGGCGTACGGCGTGGGCGCCCTGGAAACACCATATATTTT. It encodes CASSSGVRRGRPGNTIYF. V gene TRBV7-9 combines with J gene TRBJ1-3; no reliable D call. This CDR3 comprises 18 residues. Trimming shortened V by 4 bases and J by 2 bases, and 21 bases separated the two germline ends. Germline V gives CDR1 SEHNR, CDR2 FQNEAQ (reference sequence).

As DNA, the CDR3 is TGTGCCAGCAGCTCCGGGACAGGGAATTCCTACGAGCAGTACTTC. This codes for CASSSGTGNSYEQYF. V gene TRBV21-1 combines with J gene TRBJ2-7; the table assigns TRBD1, which was not confirmed against the DNA. TRBV21-1 is a recognized pseudogene. CDR3 length: 15 amino acids.